This TCR beta chain was recovered during a study of blood T cell repertoires in COVID-19 (dated by TCRdb to about 2020). About the full investigation: Samples covering the acute and convalescent phases of COVID-19 were provided by collaborators in the United States, Italy and Spain. The material from the prospective study consisted of cDNA or gDNA derived from T cells, B-cell-depleted T cells, or PBMCs. Subjects who had been exposed to COVID-19, were actively infected with it, or had recovered from it provided the deeply sampled blood TCRbeta repertoires that made up the dataset. A freely available public database, intended as a resource for researchers studying the immune response to SARS-CoV-2, is where the repertoires were released. The samples were drawn from the first 160 participants of the ongoing ImmuneRACE study and from under 1,500 subjects provided by 6 global collaborators. A de-identified subject ID, COVID-19 status, age in years and sex were almost always included in the sample metadata. HLA class I and class II types, where available, came from metadata supplied by the sample provider rather than from assay-based typing. General conclusions and limits of the study: The amount of clinical and demographic metadata varied by source and participant and was provided uncurated.

Only one count was recorded for this clone. Its antigen target is currently unknown. It has no much larger one-base neighbor in the sample; base qualities were not kept. Collaborating institutions collected whole blood in K2EDTA tubes following their own protocols. For TCRbeta analysis, collaborator samples were shipped as frozen whole blood, as isolated PBMCs, or as DNA extracted from either sample type. The immunoSEQ Assay, a bias-controlled multiplex PCR, was used to amplify TCRbeta CDR3 regions from genomic DNA. The study's processing was this. The number of nucleated cells in each sample was estimated by amplification of reference gene primers within the assay. Sequence reads were collapsed and filtered to measure the absolute abundance of every unique TCRbeta CDR3 rearrangement. For each sample, productive Simpson clonality was calculated by taking the square root of Simpson's diversity index across productive rearrangements. This is the immuneACCESS table as TCRdb keeps it, with only in-frame sequences that have V and J called. A part of the clones is gone; compared with another copy, unresolved V genes explain less than half, and the rest is unexplained. V and J calls and clone size come straight from that table; D and trimming were deduced from the DNA. This sample is represented by about 210,000 clones; around 80% of them were singletons. Roughly 7.6% of the sample is held by the ten biggest clonotypes.

The sequencing sample was made of peripheral blood. This receptor was obtained from a woman between 45 and 60 years old with acute or convalescent COVID-19.

The nucleotide sequence reads TGTGCCACCAGTGATTTGAGGGGGGGCAATGAGCAGTTCTTC. It codes for CATSDLRGGNEQFF. This chain is built from TRBV24-1 and TRBJ2-1; TRBD2 is perhaps the D gene, given 7 matching bases. The V and J ends are trimmed by 0 bases and 6 bases, leaving 8 bases between them. From the cysteine up to the phenylalanine, the CDR3 has a length of 14 residues. Only CDR3 DNA remains: 42 bases, in frame from the first base. From a lookup of the germline V gene, CDR1 and CDR2 are KGHDR and SFDVKD.